The 2 T cell receptor beta chains below come from one sample, sequenced in a study of radiation and T cells in renal cell carcinoma. The time point: blood 2 weeks post-SBRT. The treatment: 15 Gy SBRT to primary tumor, nephrectomy 4 weeks later. The method was immunoSEQ multiplex PCR; TCRdb's version includes in-frame clones alone and lacks a portion of them. The table includes tens of thousands of clones, around 86% detected once. The sequencing here drew on blood, taken from a patient whose treatment included radiotherapy and nephrectomy. Source of these receptors: a woman in her fifties or sixties with renal cell carcinoma.

The gene calls are TRBV7-2 and TRBJ2-1, with a weak D call TRBD2 (6 bases). V shed 0 bases and J shed 8 bases, with 14 bases lying between them. CDR3 length: 15 amino acids. CDR1 is SGHTA and CDR2 is FQGNSA in the germline V gene. CDR3 region: CASSLASGRIHEQFF. The CDR3 region has the DNA TGTGCCAGCAGCTTAGCTAGCGGACGTATCCATGAGCAGTTCTTC.

The V gene is TRBV2, the J gene TRBJ1-5; D gene unclear. The V and J ends lost 8 bases and 0 bases respectively, with 8 bases between them. The CDR3 consists of 13 residues. Germline CDR1 and CDR2: SNHLY and FYNNEI. The CDR3 nucleotides are TGTGCCAGCGGGTCCCCTAGCAATCAGCCCCAGCATTTT. As protein: CASGSPSNQPQHF.